These T cell receptor beta chains were read from a single sample in a study of technical replicates of blood from several donors. Method: immunoSEQ multiplex PCR; TCRdb's copy keeps in-frame clones and lacks some. The sample holds more than 65,000 clones; 92% are singletons and the top ten take roughly 0.36%. Sequenced sample: T cells isolated from PBMCs. These receptors all stem from a human donor in good health. CDR3s include the opening cysteine and the closing phenylalanine or tryptophan. Each record gives: J gene, D gene, V gene, clone size, CDR3 length, CDR3 DNA, CDR3 protein. A D gene is named only where the DNA matches it firmly. Clone size is shown for a subset of rows, as once, few, many or a class of expanded clone.

j_gene: TRBJ2-7
d_gene: .
v_gene: TRBV29-1
abundance: .
len: 15
CDR3nt: TGCAGCGTTCGGGGAGGCACGGGCCGACTCTACGAGCAGTACTTC
CDR3aa: CSVRGGTGRLYEQYF

j_gene: TRBJ1-2
d_gene: .
v_gene: TRBV29-1
abundance: .
len: 16
CDR3nt: TGCAGCGTTGGAGGTTTAGGTTGGACAACTAACTATGGCTACACCTTC
CDR3aa: CSVGGLGWTTNYGYTF

j_gene: TRBJ2-7
d_gene: .
v_gene: TRBV12-2
abundance: .
len: 15
CDR3nt: TGTGCAAGTCGCTTAGCGGGGCCGCCCCGATACGAGCAGTACTTC
CDR3aa: CASRLAGPPRYEQYF

j_gene: TRBJ2-3
d_gene: .
v_gene: TRBV29-1
abundance: .
len: 16
CDR3nt: TGCAGCGTTGTTGGAGCGCCCGGCGCTCTGACAGATACGCAGTATTTT
CDR3aa: CSVVGAPGALTDTQYF

j_gene: TRBJ2-7
d_gene: TRBD1
v_gene: TRBV7-9
abundance: .
len: 15
CDR3nt: TGTGCCAGCAGCTCAACAGGGGGTTTCTCCTACGAGCAGTACTTC
CDR3aa: CASSSTGGFSYEQYF

j_gene: TRBJ1-2
d_gene: .
v_gene: TRBV28
abundance: .
len: 15
CDR3nt: TGTGCCAGCAGCCATCCGACATCCCCTAACTATGGCTACACCTTC
CDR3aa: CASSHPTSPNYGYTF

j_gene: TRBJ2-2
d_gene: .
v_gene: TRBV11-2
abundance: .
len: 13
CDR3nt: TGTGCCAGCAGACCTCTCACAGGCGGGGAGCTGTTTTTT
CDR3aa: CASRPLTGGELFF

j_gene: TRBJ1-1
d_gene: TRBD1
v_gene: TRBV19
abundance: .
len: 14
CDR3nt: TGTGCCAGCGCCCAGGGACAGGGGAAGACTGAAGCTTTCTTT
CDR3aa: CASAQGQGKTEAFF

j_gene: TRBJ2-2
d_gene: TRBD1
v_gene: TRBV18
abundance: .
len: 17
CDR3nt: TGTGCCAGCTCACCATCAACCGGGACAGGGGGGACCGGGGAGCTGTTTTTT
CDR3aa: CASSPSTGTGGTGELFF

j_gene: TRBJ2-6
d_gene: TRBD1
v_gene: TRBV16
abundance: .
len: 17
CDR3nt: TGTGCCAGCAGCCCCGGACAGGGACAGCCTGGGGCCAACGTCCTGACTTTC
CDR3aa: CASSPGQGQPGANVLTF

j_gene: TRBJ1-5
d_gene: .
v_gene: TRBV9
abundance: once
len: 16
CDR3nt: TGTGCCAGCTCCGAGTTCGGGGGGGGAGTAAATCAGCCCCAGCATTTT
CDR3aa: CASSEFGGGVNQPQHF

j_gene: TRBJ1-2
d_gene: .
v_gene: TRBV6-1
abundance: .
len: 14
CDR3nt: TGTGCCAGCAGTGAAGTAGGGGGATCCTATGGCTACACCTTC
CDR3aa: CASSEVGGSYGYTF

j_gene: TRBJ2-2
d_gene: .
v_gene: TRBV5-1
abundance: .
len: 13
CDR3nt: TGCGCCAGCAACTCCCATCTCACCGGGGAGCTGTTTTTT
CDR3aa: CASNSHLTGELFF

j_gene: TRBJ1-2
d_gene: .
v_gene: TRBV7-2
abundance: .
len: 17
CDR3nt: TGTGCCAGCAGCCCGAGTCAGGCCGGCTACTCTAACTATGGCTACACCTTC
CDR3aa: CASSPSQAGYSNYGYTF

j_gene: TRBJ2-7
d_gene: .
v_gene: TRBV27
abundance: .
len: 16
CDR3nt: TGTGCCAGCAGTTCGGGACTTTCTGGAACCGCCTACGAGCAGTACTTC
CDR3aa: CASSSGLSGTAYEQYF

j_gene: TRBJ1-5
d_gene: .
v_gene: TRBV19
abundance: .
len: 13
CDR3nt: TGTGCCAGTGAAGGAACGGGGGTTCAGCCCCAGCATTTT
CDR3aa: CASEGTGVQPQHF

j_gene: TRBJ2-7
d_gene: .
v_gene: TRBV4-1
abundance: .
len: 12
CDR3nt: TGCGCCAGCAGCCAAGACAGGGGAGAGCAGTACTTC
CDR3aa: CASSQDRGEQYF

j_gene: TRBJ2-1
d_gene: TRBD2
v_gene: TRBV7-2
abundance: .
len: 15
CDR3nt: TGTGCCAGCAGCTCGGATGGAAGCGGGAGGGGTGAGCAGTTCTTC
CDR3aa: CASSSDGSGRGEQFF

j_gene: TRBJ1-1
d_gene: .
v_gene: TRBV30
abundance: .
len: 13
CDR3nt: TGTGCCTGGAGTGCCGGGGAGAACACTGAAGCTTTCTTT
CDR3aa: CAWSAGENTEAFF

j_gene: TRBJ1-5
d_gene: .
v_gene: TRBV30
abundance: .
len: 13
CDR3nt: TGTGCCTGGAGTGATAGGGAGGACCAGCCCCAGCATTTT
CDR3aa: CAWSDREDQPQHF

j_gene: TRBJ1-5
d_gene: TRBD1
v_gene: TRBV19
abundance: once
len: 16
CDR3nt: TGTGCCAGCGCATACGAAGCGGGACAGGGATATCAGCCCCAGCATTTT
CDR3aa: CASAYEAGQGYQPQHF

j_gene: TRBJ2-7
d_gene: TRBD2
v_gene: TRBV11-2
abundance: once
len: 15
CDR3nt: TGTGCCAGCAGCTTAGGACTAGCGGGCTCCTACGAGCAGTACTTC
CDR3aa: CASSLGLAGSYEQYF

j_gene: TRBJ2-7
d_gene: .
v_gene: TRBV28
abundance: .
len: 14
CDR3nt: TGTGCCAGCAAGGGAGGAACAGTAGCCTACGAGCAGTACTTC
CDR3aa: CASKGGTVAYEQYF

j_gene: TRBJ2-7
d_gene: .
v_gene: TRBV5-4
abundance: .
len: 12
CDR3nt: TGTGCCAGCAGCTTACAACCCTACGAGCAGTACTTC
CDR3aa: CASSLQPYEQYF

j_gene: TRBJ2-5
d_gene: .
v_gene: TRBV13
abundance: .
len: 16
CDR3nt: TGTGCCAGCAGCTTCGGTAGTTTCACGTCTCGGGAGACCCAGTACTTC
CDR3aa: CASSFGSFTSRETQYF

j_gene: TRBJ2-7
d_gene: .
v_gene: TRBV11-3
abundance: .
len: 13
CDR3nt: TGTGCCAGCAGCTTAGCGGTTGCCGACGAGCAGTACTTC
CDR3aa: CASSLAVADEQYF

j_gene: TRBJ2-7
d_gene: .
v_gene: TRBV27
abundance: .
len: 16
CDR3nt: TGTGCCAGCAGTTCGGGGAGACAGGCTAAGCCCTACGAGCAGTACTTC
CDR3aa: CASSSGRQAKPYEQYF

j_gene: TRBJ1-4
d_gene: .
v_gene: TRBV9
abundance: once
len: 14
CDR3nt: TGTGCCAGCAGCCTGGCAGGGGATAATGGTAAACTGTTTTTT
CDR3aa: CASSLAGDNGKLFF

j_gene: TRBJ2-7
d_gene: TRBD2
v_gene: TRBV4-2
abundance: .
len: 17
CDR3nt: TGTGCCAGCAGCCAAGATTCGGGGACTAGCGGTATCTACGAGCAGTACTTC
CDR3aa: CASSQDSGTSGIYEQYF

j_gene: TRBJ2-1
d_gene: TRBD2
v_gene: TRBV6-1
abundance: .
len: 15
CDR3nt: TGTGCCAGCAGCCGGACTAGCGGGAGGAGGGATGAGCAGTTCTTC
CDR3aa: CASSRTSGRRDEQFF

j_gene: TRBJ1-2
d_gene: TRBD1
v_gene: TRBV5-6
abundance: .
len: 13
CDR3nt: TGTGCCAGCAGGCAGGGGACAGGGATTGGCTACACCTTC
CDR3aa: CASRQGTGIGYTF

j_gene: TRBJ2-1
d_gene: TRBD2
v_gene: TRBV11-3
abundance: .
len: 14
CDR3nt: TGTGCCAGCAGCTTCTTGCGGGAGGCTAATGAGCAGTTCTTC
CDR3aa: CASSFLREANEQFF

j_gene: TRBJ2-2
d_gene: TRBD1
v_gene: TRBV5-6
abundance: .
len: 15
CDR3nt: TGTGCCAGCAGCATAGGGACAGGGGGCACCGGGGAGCTGTTTTTT
CDR3aa: CASSIGTGGTGELFF

j_gene: TRBJ2-5
d_gene: TRBD2
v_gene: TRBV13
abundance: .
len: 16
CDR3nt: TGTGCCAGCAGCTTACTCTCGCGGGAGGGCCGAGAGACCCAGTACTTC
CDR3aa: CASSLLSREGRETQYF

j_gene: TRBJ2-1
d_gene: TRBD2
v_gene: TRBV9
abundance: .
len: 17
CDR3nt: TGTGCCAGCAGCGTCGGGGGGGGAAACTTAAAATACAATGAGCAGTTCTTC
CDR3aa: CASSVGGGNLKYNEQFF

j_gene: TRBJ2-5
d_gene: TRBD1
v_gene: TRBV4-2
abundance: .
len: 13
CDR3nt: TGTGCCAGCAGCCGGGACAGGGGGGAGACCCAGTACTTC
CDR3aa: CASSRDRGETQYF

j_gene: TRBJ2-7
d_gene: .
v_gene: TRBV27
abundance: .
len: 14
CDR3nt: TGTGCCAGCATCAAAGGGGCCAACTCCTACGAGCAGTACTTC
CDR3aa: CASIKGANSYEQYF

j_gene: TRBJ2-3
d_gene: .
v_gene: TRBV19
abundance: .
len: 17
CDR3nt: TGTGCCAGTAGTAAGTCCCTCGCGGGGTCGAGCACAGATACGCAGTATTTT
CDR3aa: CASSKSLAGSSTDTQYF

j_gene: TRBJ2-3
d_gene: .
v_gene: TRBV19
abundance: .
len: 14
CDR3nt: TGTGCCAGTAGCCCCGCTAGCGGCACAGATACGCAGTATTTT
CDR3aa: CASSPASGTDTQYF

j_gene: TRBJ1-1
d_gene: .
v_gene: TRBV19
abundance: .
len: 11
CDR3nt: TGTGCCAGTAGTATTTTCTCTGAAGCTTTCTTT
CDR3aa: CASSIFSEAFF

j_gene: TRBJ2-7
d_gene: .
v_gene: TRBV6-6
abundance: once
len: 14
CDR3nt: TGTGCCAGCAGTCAGGGCTCCTTGAGTTACGAGCAGTACTTC
CDR3aa: CASSQGSLSYEQYF

j_gene: TRBJ2-7
d_gene: .
v_gene: TRBV19
abundance: .
len: 13
CDR3nt: TGTGCCAGTAGTAACTCTCTCGAGTCCCCGCAGTACTTC
CDR3aa: CASSNSLESPQYF